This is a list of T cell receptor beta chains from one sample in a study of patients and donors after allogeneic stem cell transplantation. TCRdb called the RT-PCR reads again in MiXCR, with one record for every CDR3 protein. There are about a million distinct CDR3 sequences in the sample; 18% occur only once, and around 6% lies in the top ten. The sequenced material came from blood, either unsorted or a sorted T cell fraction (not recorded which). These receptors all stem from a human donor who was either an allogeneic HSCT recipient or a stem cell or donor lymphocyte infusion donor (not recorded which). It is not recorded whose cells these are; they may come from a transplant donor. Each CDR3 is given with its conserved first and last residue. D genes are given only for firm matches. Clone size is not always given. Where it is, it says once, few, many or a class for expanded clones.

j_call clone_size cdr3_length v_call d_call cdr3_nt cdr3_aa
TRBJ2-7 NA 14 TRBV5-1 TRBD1 TGCGCCAGCAGCGCGACAGGGGTCGCCTACGAGCAGTACTTC CASSATGVAYEQYF
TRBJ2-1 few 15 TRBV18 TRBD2 TGTGCCAGCTCACCCAGGACTAGGGCTTACAATGAGCAGTTCTTC CASSPRTRAYNEQFF
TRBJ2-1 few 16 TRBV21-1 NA TGTGCCAGCAGCAAGATTACGACGATCTCCTACAATGAGCAGTTCTTC CASSKITTISYNEQFF
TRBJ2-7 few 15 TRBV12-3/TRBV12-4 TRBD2 TGTGCCAGCAGTGGGGGGGACGGACTCTCATACGAGCAGTACTTC CASSGGDGLSYEQYF
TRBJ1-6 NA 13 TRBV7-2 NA TGTGCCAGCAGCTTAACTCAAGGGACCTCCCTCCACTTT CASSLTQGTSLHF
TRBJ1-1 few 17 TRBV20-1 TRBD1 TGCAGTGCTAGTTCAAGGGGACAGGGGTGGTCTAACACTGAAGCTTTCTTT CSASSRGQGWSNTEAFF
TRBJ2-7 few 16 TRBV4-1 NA TGCGCCAGCAGCCAATCCACCTCGACCCTCTCCTACGAGCAGTACTTC CASSQSTSTLSYEQYF
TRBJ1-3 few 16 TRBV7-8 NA TGTGCCAGCAGCTCAAGTTGGGGACACTCTGGAAACACCATATATTTT CASSSSWGHSGNTIYF
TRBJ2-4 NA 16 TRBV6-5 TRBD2 TGTGCCAGCAGTTATACCCGGACTAGCGGACAAAACATTCAGTACTTC CASSYTRTSGQNIQYF
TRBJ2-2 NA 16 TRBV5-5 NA TGTGCCAGCAGCTTATTGGGTTACTCGAACACCGGGGAGCTGTTTTTT CASSLLGYSNTGELFF
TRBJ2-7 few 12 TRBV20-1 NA TGCAGTGCCACCTTACAGGGCTACGAGCAGTACTTC CSATLQGYEQYF
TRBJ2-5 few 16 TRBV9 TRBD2 TGTGCCAGCAGCGTAGGGGGACTAGCGAGTCAAGAGACCCAGTACTTC CASSVGGLASQETQYF
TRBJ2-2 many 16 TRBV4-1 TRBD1 TGCGCCAGTCGAATCCGGGACAGGGCCTTCACCGGGGAGCTGTTTTTT CASRIRDRAFTGELFF
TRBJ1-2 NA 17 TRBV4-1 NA TGCGCCAGCAGCCAAGATCCGGCGGGCAGCGGGAACTATGGCTACACCTTC CASSQDPAGSGNYGYTF
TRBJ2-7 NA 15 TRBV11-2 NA TGTGCCAGCAGCTTATCTTCACAGGGTTACCACGAGCAGTACTTC CASSLSSQGYHEQYF
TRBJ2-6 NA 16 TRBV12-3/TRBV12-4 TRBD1 TGTGCCAGCAGCAAAGACAGGGGTCCTGGGGCCAACGTCCTGACTTTC CASSKDRGPGANVLTF
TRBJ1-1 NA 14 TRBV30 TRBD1 TGTGCCTGGAGTGGGGACAGGGGGAACACTGAAGCTTTCTTT CAWSGDRGNTEAFF
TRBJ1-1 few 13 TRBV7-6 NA TGTGCCAGCAGCTCCAGGTTAACGACTGAAGCTTTCTTT CASSSRLTTEAFF
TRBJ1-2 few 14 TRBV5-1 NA TGCGCCAGCAGCTTGGGGCGGGACACCTATGGCTACACCTTC CASSLGRDTYGYTF
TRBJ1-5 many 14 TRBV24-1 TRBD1 TGTGCCACCAGTGGGACAGGGTCTTCGCAGCCCCAGCATTTT CATSGTGSSQPQHF
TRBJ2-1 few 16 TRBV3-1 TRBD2 TGTGCCAGCAGCCAGGGAACTAGCGGTCGGGGCAATGAGCAGTTCTTC CASSQGTSGRGNEQFF
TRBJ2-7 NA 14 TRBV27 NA TGTGCCAGCAGTTTATGGGGGGAAGCCTACGAGCAGTACTTC CASSLWGEAYEQYF
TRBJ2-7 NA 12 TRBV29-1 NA TGCAGCGTTGGGGTGGGGACCTACGAGCAGTACTTC CSVGVGTYEQYF
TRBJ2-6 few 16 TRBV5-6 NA TGTGCCAGCAGCTTGTACAGCTCCTCTGGGGCCAACGTCCTGACTTTC CASSLYSSSGANVLTF
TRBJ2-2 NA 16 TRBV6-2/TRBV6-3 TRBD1 TGTGCCAGCAGTTACCGCCGGACAGGGGCCACCGGGGAGCTGTTTTTT CASSYRRTGATGELFF
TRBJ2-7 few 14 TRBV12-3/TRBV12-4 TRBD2 TGTGCCAGCAGTGGAGCGGGAGGGCCCGCGGGGCAGTACTTC CASSGAGGPAGQYF
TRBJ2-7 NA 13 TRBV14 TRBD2 TGTGCCAGCAGCCAGCTAGCGGGCTACGAGCAGTACTTC CASSQLAGYEQYF
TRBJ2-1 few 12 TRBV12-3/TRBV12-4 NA TGTGCCAGCAGTTTACCAGGACTTCCAGGGTTCTTC CASSLPGLPGFF
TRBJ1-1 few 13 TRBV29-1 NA TGCAGCGTTGAAGACTTACGAGTTGGCGGAGCTTTCTTT CSVEDLRVGGAFF
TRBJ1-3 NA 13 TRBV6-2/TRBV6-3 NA TGTGCCAGCAGTCCCCGGGACGGAAACACCATATATTTT CASSPRDGNTIYF
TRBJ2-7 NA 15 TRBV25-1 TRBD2 TGTGCCAGCAGTGAGATGGGACTAGCGGGCTACGAGCAGTACTTC CASSEMGLAGYEQYF
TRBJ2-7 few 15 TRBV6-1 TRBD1 TGTGCCAGCAAAATAGGACAGGGAAGATCCTACGAGCAGTACTTC CASKIGQGRSYEQYF
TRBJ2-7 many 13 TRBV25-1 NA TGTGCCAGCAGTGGTCAGTTGTCCTACGAGCAGTACTTC CASSGQLSYEQYF
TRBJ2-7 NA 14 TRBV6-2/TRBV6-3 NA TGTGCCAGCAGGAGAGGGGACCGAACCTACGAGCAGTACTTC CASRRGDRTYEQYF
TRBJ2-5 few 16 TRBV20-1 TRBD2 TGCAGTGCTAGAGGCACTAGCGGGGGCCATCGGGAGACCCAGTACTTC CSARGTSGGHRETQYF
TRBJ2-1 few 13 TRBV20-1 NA TGCAGTGCTAGAGATAGGAAGCGGTATGAGCAGTTCTTC CSARDRKRYEQFF
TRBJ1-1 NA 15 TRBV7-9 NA TGTGCCAGCAGCCGACCCATACTCGGGAGCACTGAAGCTTTCTTT CASSRPILGSTEAFF
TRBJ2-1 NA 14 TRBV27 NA TGTGCCAGCAGCCCCCGGCGCTTTGTGGGTGAGCAGTTCTTC CASSPRRFVGEQFF
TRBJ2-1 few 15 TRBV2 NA TGTGCCAGCAGTTCCGGGAGTCACCCCTACAATGAGCAGTTCTTC CASSSGSHPYNEQFF
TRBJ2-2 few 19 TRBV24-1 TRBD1 TGTGCCACCAGTGATTTGCAATACCCCGGGACAGACAACACCGGGGAGCTGTTTTTT CATSDLQYPGTDNTGELFF
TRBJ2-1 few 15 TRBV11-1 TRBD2 TGTGCCAGCAGCTCCGGGAGGGACCCGAACAATGAGCAGTTCTTC CASSSGRDPNNEQFF
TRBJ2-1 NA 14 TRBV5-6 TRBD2 TGTGCCAGCAGCTTGGGGCGAGCGGGAGATGAGCAGTTCTTC CASSLGRAGDEQFF
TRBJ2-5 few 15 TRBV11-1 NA TGTGCCAGCAGCTTAGGAGGTCGGCGAACCGAGACCCAGTACTTC CASSLGGRRTETQYF
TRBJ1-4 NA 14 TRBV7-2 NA TGTGCCAGCAGCTTGTTCCAACGGGGTGAAAAACTGTTTTTT CASSLFQRGEKLFF
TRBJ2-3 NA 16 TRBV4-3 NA TGCGCCAGCAGCCAATCGATTAAGCTACAAGGTGATACGCAGTATTTT CASSQSIKLQGDTQYF
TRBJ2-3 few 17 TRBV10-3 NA TGTGCCATCAGTGGGGACCTGGGGAGTGCTAGCACAGATACGCAGTATTTT CAISGDLGSASTDTQYF
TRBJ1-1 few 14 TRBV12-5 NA TGTGCTAGTGGTTTGGTTACGGTGAACACTGAAGCTTTCTTT CASGLVTVNTEAFF
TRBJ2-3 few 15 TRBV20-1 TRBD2 TGCAGTGCTAGAGAGGCTAGCGGGAGGACAGATACGCAGTATTTT CSAREASGRTDTQYF
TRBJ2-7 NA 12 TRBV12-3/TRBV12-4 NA TGTGCCAGCGGACCCAGCAGCGGCGTGGAGTACTTC CASGPSSGVEYF
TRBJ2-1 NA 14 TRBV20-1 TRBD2 TGCAGTGCCAGACTAGCGGGAGGACCACTTGAGCAGTTCTTC CSARLAGGPLEQFF
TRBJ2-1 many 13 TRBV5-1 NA TGCGCCAGCTCGTACGCGGCCATGAATGAGCAGTTCTTC CASSYAAMNEQFF
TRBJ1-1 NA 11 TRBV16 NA TGTGCCAGCAGCCGGAGGGTTGAAGCTTTCTTT CASSRRVEAFF
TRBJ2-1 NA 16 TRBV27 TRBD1 TGTGCCAGCAGCCCCGGGACAGGGAACTCCTACAATGAGCAGTTCTTC CASSPGTGNSYNEQFF
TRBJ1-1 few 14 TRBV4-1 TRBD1 TGCGCCAGCAGCCAACCTACAGGGGGACGAGAAGCTTTCTTT CASSQPTGGREAFF
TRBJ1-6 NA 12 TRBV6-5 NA TGTGCCAGCAGTCAACCTAATTCACCCCTCCACTTT CASSQPNSPLHF
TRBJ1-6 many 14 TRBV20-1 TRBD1 TGCAGTGCTTTGCCGGGACAGGGGAATTCACCCCTCCACTTT CSALPGQGNSPLHF